This T cell receptor beta chain was documented in a study of vaccination and CD4 T cells after COVID-19. The Oncomine TCR Beta short-read assay sequenced DNA from cultured CD4+ T cells. Each CDR3 protein is one row after TCRdb ran MiXCR on the PCR reads. The data show around 15,000 distinct CDR3 sequences, roughly 51% seen once. There are 17 residues in the CDR3. Trimming at V came to 1 base and at J to 3 bases, leaving 10 bases not matched to a gene. The germline V gene has CDR1 DFQATT and CDR2 SNEGSKA (reference sequence). Details on this clonotype: Its antigen remains unidentified.

Treatment: approximately nine-day PBMC culture with coronavirus spike peptide pools or control peptides (ViraFEST assay). The receptor was derived from a human donor who had recovered from COVID-19. The rearrangement links TRBV20-1 to TRBJ2-1, with 9 bases lining up with TRBD2. What was sequenced was CD4+ T cells from blood, cultured in vitro. The CDR3 DNA reads TGCAGTGCTAGAGTAGGCCTAGCGGGAAGGTTCTACAATGAGCAGTTCTTC. Amino acid sequence: CSARVGLAGRFYNEQFF.